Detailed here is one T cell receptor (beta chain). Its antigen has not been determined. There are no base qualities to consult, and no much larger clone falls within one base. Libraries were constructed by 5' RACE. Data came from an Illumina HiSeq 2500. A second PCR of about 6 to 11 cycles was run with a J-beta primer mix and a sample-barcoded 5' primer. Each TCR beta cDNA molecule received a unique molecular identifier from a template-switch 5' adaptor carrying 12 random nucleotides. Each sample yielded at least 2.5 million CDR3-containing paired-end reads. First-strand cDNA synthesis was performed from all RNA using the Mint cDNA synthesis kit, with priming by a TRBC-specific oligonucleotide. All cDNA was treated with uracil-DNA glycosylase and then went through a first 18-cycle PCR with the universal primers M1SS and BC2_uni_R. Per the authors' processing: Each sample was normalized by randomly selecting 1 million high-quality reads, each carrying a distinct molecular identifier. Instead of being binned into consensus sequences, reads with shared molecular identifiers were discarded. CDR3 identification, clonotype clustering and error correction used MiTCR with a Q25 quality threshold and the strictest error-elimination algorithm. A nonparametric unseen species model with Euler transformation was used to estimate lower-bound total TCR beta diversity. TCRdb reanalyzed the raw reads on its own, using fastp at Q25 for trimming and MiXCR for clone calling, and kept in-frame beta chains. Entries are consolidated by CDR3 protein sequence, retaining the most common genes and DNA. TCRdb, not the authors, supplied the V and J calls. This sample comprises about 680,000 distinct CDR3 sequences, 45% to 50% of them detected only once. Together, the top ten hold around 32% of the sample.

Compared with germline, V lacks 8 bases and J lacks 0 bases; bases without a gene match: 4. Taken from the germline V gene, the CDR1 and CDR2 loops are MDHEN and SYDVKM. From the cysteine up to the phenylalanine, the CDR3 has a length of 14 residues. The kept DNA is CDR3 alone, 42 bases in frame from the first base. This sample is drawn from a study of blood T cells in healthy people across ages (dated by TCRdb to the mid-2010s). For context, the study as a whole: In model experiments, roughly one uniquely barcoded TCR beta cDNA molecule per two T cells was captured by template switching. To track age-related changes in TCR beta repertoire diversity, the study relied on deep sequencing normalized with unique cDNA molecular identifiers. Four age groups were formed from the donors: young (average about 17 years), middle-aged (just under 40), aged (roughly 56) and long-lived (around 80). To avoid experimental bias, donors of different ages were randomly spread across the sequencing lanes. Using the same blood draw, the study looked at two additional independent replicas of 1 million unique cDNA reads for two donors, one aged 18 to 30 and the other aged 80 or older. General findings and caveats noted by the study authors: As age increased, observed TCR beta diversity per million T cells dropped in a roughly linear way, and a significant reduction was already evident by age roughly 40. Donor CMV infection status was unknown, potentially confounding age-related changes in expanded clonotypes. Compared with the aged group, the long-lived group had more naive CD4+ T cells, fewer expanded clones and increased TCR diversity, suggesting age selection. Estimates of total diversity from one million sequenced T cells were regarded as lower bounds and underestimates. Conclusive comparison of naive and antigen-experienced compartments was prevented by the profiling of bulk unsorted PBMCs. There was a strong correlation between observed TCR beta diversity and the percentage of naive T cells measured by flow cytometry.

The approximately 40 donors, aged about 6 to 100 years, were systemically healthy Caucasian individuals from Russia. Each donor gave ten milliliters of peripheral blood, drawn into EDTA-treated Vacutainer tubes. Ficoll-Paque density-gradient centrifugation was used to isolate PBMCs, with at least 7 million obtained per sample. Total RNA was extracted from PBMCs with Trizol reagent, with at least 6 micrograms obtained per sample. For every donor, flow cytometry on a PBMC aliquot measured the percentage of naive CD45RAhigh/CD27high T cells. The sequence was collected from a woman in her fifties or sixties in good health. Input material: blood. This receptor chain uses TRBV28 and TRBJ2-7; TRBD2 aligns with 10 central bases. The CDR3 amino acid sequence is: CASEREGSSYEQYF. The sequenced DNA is TGTGCCAGCGAGCGGGAGGGGAGCTCCTACGAGCAGTACTTC.